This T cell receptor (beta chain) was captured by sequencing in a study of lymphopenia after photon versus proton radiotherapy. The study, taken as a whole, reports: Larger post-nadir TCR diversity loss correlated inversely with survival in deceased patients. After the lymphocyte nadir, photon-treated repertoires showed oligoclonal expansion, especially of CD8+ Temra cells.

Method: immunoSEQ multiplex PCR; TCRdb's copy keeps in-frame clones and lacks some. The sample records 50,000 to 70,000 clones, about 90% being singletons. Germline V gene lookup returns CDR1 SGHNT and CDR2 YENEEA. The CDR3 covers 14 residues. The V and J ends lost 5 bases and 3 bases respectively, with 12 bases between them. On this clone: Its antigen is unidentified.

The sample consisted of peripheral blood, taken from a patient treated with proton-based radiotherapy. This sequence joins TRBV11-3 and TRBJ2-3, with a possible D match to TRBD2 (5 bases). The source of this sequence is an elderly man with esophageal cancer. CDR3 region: CASSPGLTTDTQYF. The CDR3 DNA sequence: TGTGCCAGCAGCCCTGGACTGACTACAGATACGCAGTATTTT.